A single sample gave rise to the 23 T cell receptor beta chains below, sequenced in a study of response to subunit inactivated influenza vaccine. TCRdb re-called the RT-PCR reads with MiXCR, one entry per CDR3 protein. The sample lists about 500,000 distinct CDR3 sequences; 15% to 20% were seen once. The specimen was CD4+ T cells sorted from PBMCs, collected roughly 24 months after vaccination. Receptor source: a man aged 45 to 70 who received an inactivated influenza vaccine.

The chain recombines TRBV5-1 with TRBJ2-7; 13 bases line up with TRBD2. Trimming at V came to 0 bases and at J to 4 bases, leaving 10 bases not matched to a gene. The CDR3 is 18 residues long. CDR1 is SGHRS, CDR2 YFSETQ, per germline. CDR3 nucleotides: TGCGCCAGCAGCTTGGCAAGCGGACTAGCGGGAGCCTCTTACGAGCAGTACTTC. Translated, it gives CASSLASGLAGASYEQYF.

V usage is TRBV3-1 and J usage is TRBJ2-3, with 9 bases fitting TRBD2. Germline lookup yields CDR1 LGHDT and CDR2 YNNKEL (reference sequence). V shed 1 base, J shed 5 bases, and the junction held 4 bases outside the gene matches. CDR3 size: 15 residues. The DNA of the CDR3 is TGTGCCAGCAGCCAAGGCGGGGGGGCGGGAGATACGCAGTATTTT. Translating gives CASSQGGGAGDTQYF.

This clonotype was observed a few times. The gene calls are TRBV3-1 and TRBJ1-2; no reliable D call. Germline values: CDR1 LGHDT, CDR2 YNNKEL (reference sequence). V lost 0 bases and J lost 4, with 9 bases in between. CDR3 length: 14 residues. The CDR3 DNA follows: TGTGCCAGCAGCCAAGATCGGCGACCCTATGGCTACACCTTC. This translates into CASSQDRRPYGYTF. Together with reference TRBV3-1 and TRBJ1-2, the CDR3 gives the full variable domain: DTAVSQTPKYLVTQMGNDKSIKCEQNLGHDTMYWYKQDSKKFLKIMFSYNNKELIINETVPNRFSPKSPDKAHLNLHINSLELGDSAVYFCASSQDRRPYGYTFGSGTRLTVV.

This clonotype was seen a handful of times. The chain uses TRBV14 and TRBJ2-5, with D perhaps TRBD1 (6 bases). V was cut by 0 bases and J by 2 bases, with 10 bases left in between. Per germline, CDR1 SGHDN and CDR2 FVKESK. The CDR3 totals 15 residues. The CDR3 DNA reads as TGTGCCAGCAGCCAAGATGGGGGCCGGCAAGAGACCCAGTACTTC. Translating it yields CASSQDGGRQETQYF. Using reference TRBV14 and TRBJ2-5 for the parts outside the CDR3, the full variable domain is EAGVTQFPSHSVIEKGQTVTLRCDPISGHDNLYWYRRVMGKEIKFLLHFVKESKQDESGMPNNRFLAERTGGTYSTLKVQPAELEDSGVYFCASSQDGGRQETQYFGPGTRLLVL.

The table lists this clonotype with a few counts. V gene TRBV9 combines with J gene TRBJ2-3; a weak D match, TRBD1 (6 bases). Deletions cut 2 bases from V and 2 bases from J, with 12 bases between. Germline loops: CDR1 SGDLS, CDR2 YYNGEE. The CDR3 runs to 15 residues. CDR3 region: CASSVGQKNTDTQYF. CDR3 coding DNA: TGTGCCAGCAGCGTTGGACAGAAAAACACAGATACGCAGTATTTT. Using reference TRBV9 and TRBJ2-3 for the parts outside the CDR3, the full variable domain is DSGVTQTPKHLITATGQRVTLRCSPRSGDLSVYWYQQSLDQGLQFLIQYYNGEERAKGNILERFSAQQFPDLHSELNLSSLELGDSALYFCASSVGQKNTDTQYFGPGTRLTVL.

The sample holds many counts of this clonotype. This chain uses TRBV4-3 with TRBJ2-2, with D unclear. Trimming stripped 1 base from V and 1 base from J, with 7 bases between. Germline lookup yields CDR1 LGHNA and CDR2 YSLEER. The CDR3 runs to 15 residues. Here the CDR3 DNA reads TGCGCCAGCAGCCAAGGGGCATGGAACACCGGGGAGCTGTTTTTT. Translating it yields CASSQGAWNTGELFF.

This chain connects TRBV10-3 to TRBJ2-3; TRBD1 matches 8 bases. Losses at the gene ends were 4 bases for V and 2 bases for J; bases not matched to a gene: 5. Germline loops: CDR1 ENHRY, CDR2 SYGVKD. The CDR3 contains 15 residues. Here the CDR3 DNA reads TGTGCCATCAGTGGACGGACAGGGACCACAGATACGCAGTATTTT. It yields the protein CAISGRTGTTDTQYF.

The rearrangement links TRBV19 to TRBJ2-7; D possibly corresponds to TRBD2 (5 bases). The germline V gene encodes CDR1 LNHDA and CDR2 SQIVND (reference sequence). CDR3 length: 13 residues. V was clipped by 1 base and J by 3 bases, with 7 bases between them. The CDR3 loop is CASSIAGGYEQYF. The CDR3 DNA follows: TGTGCCAGTAGTATAGCAGGAGGCTACGAGCAGTACTTC.

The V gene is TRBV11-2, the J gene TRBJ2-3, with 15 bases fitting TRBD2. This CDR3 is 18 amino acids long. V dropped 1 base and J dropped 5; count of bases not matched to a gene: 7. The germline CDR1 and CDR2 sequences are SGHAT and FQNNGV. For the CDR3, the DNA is TGTGCCAGCAGCTTAGTAGGACTAGCGGGAGGGAAGGTAGATACGCAGTATTTT. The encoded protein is CASSLVGLAGGKVDTQYF.

Here the CDR3 reads CASSLEGQSNQPQHF. The CDR3 DNA reads TGCGCCAGCAGCTTGGAGGGACAGAGCAATCAGCCCCAGCATTTT. J is TRBJ1-5 and V is TRBV5-1; the match to TRBD1 covers 7 bases. The trim removed 0 bases at V and 1 base at J, leaving 1 base unmatched. The CDR3 contains 15 residues. Germline CDR1 reads SGHRS; CDR2 reads YFSETQ.

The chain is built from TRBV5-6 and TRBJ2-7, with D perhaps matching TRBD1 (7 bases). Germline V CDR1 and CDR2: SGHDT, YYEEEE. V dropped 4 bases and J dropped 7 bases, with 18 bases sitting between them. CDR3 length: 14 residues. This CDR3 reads CASSPTTGTGEQYF. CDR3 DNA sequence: TGTGCCAGCAGCCCCACGACAGGGACTGGGGAGCAGTACTTC.

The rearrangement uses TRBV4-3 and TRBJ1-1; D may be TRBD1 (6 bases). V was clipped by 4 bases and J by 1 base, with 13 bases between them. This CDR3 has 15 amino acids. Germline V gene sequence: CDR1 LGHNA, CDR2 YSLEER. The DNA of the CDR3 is TGCGCCAGCAGCCGCACAGGGCGGGGGAACACTGAAGCTTTCTTT. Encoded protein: CASSRTGRGNTEAFF.

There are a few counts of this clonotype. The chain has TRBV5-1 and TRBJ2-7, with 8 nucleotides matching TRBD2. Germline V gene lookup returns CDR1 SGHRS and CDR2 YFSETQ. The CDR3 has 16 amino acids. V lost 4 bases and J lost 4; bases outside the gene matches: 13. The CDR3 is CASSTVRTSGSYEQYF. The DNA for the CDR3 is TGCGCCAGCAGCACGGTTCGCACGAGCGGGAGTTACGAGCAGTACTTC.

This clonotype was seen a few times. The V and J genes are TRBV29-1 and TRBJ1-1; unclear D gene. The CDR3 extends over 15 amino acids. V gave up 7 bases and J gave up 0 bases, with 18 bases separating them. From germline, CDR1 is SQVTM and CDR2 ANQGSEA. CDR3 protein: CSAKGPGIMNTEAFF. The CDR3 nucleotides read TGCAGCGCTAAGGGTCCTGGGATCATGAACACTGAAGCTTTCTTT.

The chain's CDR3 is CAISGTSGPRHEQFF. CDR3 sequence (DNA): TGTGCCATCAGTGGGACTAGCGGACCCAGACATGAGCAGTTCTTC. The chain carries TRBV10-3 and TRBJ2-1; 10 bases are shared with TRBD2. Unmatched junction bases numbered 8, after V lost 4 bases and J lost 8 bases. This CDR3 spans 15 amino acids. The germline CDR1 and CDR2 sequences are ENHRY and SYGVKD.

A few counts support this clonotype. The CDR3 DNA sequence: TGCAGTGCTAGCGCCGGGACACATAATGAAAAACTGTTTTTT. Protein product: CSASAGTHNEKLFF. The J gene is TRBJ1-4, the V gene TRBV20-1; possibly TRBD1 for D (6 bases). Germline V lookup: CDR1 DFQATT, CDR2 SNEGSKA (reference sequence). The CDR3 loop spans 14 amino acids. Trimming cost V 3 bases and J 4 bases, with 12 bases left between them.

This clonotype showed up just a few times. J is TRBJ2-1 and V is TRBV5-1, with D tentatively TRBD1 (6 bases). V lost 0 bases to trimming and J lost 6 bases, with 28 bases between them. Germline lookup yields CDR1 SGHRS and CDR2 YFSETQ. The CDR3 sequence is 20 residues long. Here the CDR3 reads CASSLATGRSSQGIRNEQFF. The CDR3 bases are TGCGCCAGCAGCTTGGCCACTGGTAGGTCATCACAGGGTATTCGCAATGAGCAGTTCTTC. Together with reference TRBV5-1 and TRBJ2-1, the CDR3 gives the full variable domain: KAGVTQTPRYLIKTRGQQVTLSCSPISGHRSVSWYQQTPGQGLQFLFEYFSETQRNKGNFPGRFSGRQFSNSRSEMNVSTLELGDSALYLCASSLATGRSSQGIRNEQFFGPGTRLTVL.

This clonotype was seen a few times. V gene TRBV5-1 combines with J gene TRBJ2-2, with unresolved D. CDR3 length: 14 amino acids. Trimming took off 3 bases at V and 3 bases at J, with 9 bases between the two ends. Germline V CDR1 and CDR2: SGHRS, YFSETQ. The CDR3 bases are TGCGCCAGCAGCTCGATAGCAGACACCGGGGAGCTGTTTTTT. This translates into CASSSIADTGELFF.

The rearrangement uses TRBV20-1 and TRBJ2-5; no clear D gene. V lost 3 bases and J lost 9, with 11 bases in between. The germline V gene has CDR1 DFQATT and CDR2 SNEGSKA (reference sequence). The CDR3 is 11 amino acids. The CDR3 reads CSASRESAQYF. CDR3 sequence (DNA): TGCAGTGCTAGTAGAGAGTCGGCCCAGTACTTC.

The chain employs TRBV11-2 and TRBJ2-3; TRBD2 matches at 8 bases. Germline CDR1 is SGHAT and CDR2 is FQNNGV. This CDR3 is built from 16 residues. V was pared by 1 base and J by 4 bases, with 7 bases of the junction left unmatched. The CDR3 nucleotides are TGTGCCAGCAGCTTAGCTAGCGGGCGGTCTTCAGATACGCAGTATTTT. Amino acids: CASSLASGRSSDTQYF.

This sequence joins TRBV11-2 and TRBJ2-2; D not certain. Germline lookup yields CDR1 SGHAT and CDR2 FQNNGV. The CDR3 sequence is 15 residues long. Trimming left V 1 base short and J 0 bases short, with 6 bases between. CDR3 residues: CASSLVRSNTGELFF. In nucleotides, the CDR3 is TGTGCCAGCAGCTTAGTCAGGTCGAACACCGGGGAGCTGTTTTTT.

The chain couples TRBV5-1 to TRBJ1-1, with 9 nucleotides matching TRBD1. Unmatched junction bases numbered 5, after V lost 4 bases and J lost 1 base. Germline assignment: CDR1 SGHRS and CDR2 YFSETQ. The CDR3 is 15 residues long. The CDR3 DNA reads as TGCGCCAGCAGCCACACGGGACAGGGGAACACTGAAGCTTTCTTT. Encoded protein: CASSHTGQGNTEAFF.

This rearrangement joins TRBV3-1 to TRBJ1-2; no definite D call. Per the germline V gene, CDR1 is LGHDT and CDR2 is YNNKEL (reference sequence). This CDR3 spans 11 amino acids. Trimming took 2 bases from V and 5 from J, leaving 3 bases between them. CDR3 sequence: CASSQYYGYTF. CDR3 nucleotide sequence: TGTGCCAGCAGCCAATATTATGGCTACACCTTC. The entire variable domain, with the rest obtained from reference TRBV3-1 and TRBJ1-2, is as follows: DTAVSQTPKYLVTQMGNDKSIKCEQNLGHDTMYWYKQDSKKFLKIMFSYNNKELIINETVPNRFSPKSPDKAHLNLHINSLELGDSAVYFCASSQYYGYTFGSGTRLTVV.